The 6 T cell receptor beta chains in this list originate from one sample, sequenced in a study of CD8+ T cells in alopecia areata. Following RNA extraction, reverse transcription yielded cDNA that acted as the sequencing template. The assay was immunoSEQ multiplex PCR, and TCRdb's table has in-frame clones only and misses some. The sample shows 170,000 or so clones, about two thirds of them seen only once. Indicated treatment: oral pan-JAK inhibitor, 5-10 mg twice daily. This specimen was CD4+ T cells sorted from blood, taken at week 4, from a patient treated with tofacitinib. These receptors came from a human donor with alopecia areata.

This chain connects TRBV4-1 to TRBJ1-6; D gene uncertain. CDR3 length: 15 residues. V was cut by 1 base and J by 8 bases, with 12 bases left in between. The germline gives CDR1 MGHRA, CDR2 YSYEKL. This CDR3 reads CASSQGDRVDSPLHF. In nucleotides, the CDR3 is TGCGCCAGCAGCCAAGGGGATCGGGTGGATTCACCCCTCCACTTT.

CDR3: CAWSLGGGRQPQHF. The CDR3 DNA is TGTGCCTGGAGTCTTGGAGGGGGCAGACAGCCCCAGCATTTT. J is TRBJ1-5 and V is TRBV30, with 7 nucleotides matching TRBD1. J was trimmed by 7 bases and V by 2 bases; bases with no gene match: 8. The CDR3 extends over 14 amino acids. Germline V gene data show CDR1 as GTSNPN and CDR2 as SVGIG (reference sequence).

This clone was seen more than once but under ten times. V is TRBV4-1 and J is TRBJ2-3; the D is unclear. The germline CDR1 and CDR2 sequences are MGHRA and YSYEKL. The CDR3 runs to 12 residues. V was cut by 1 base and J by 4 bases, with 3 bases left in between. DNA for the CDR3: TGCGCCAGCAGCCAAGGGGCAGATACGCAGTATTTT. Protein product: CASSQGADTQYF.

The chain links TRBV25-1 to TRBJ1-2; possible D gene TRBD1, 6 bases. Trimming took 4 bases from V and 0 from J, leaving 9 bases between them. The CDR3 sequence is 14 residues long. The germline V gene has CDR1 MGHDK and CDR2 SYGVNS. This chain's CDR3 is CASSVPGANYGYTF. CDR3 coding DNA: TGTGCCAGCAGTGTGCCAGGGGCTAACTATGGCTACACCTTC.

The rearrangement links TRBV27 to TRBJ2-7; the match to TRBD2 covers 7 bases. The CDR3 is 14 residues long. CDR1 and CDR2 from the germline V gene are MNHEY and SMNVEV (reference sequence). V dropped 5 bases and J dropped 4; count of bases not matched to a gene: 8. DNA for the CDR3: TGTGCCAGCAGTGCTCGACTAGCTCTGTACGAGCAGTACTTC. Its translation: CASSARLALYEQYF.

The gene calls are TRBV10-3 and TRBJ2-5; 8 bases fit TRBD2. Per the germline V gene, CDR1 is ENHRY and CDR2 is SYGVKD. V dropped 4 bases and J dropped 5; count of bases not matched to a gene: 6. CDR3 length: 14 amino acids. The CDR3 DNA reads as TGTGCCATCAGTGGGACTAGCACTTCCGAGACCCAGTACTTC. Translating it yields CAISGTSTSETQYF.